This TCR beta chain stems from a study of blood T cell repertoires in COVID-19. On the study more broadly: Spain, Italy and the United States supplied samples that represented acute and convalescent COVID-19. The cDNA or gDNA used as material had been derived from T cells, B-cell-depleted T cells, or PBMCs.

The CDR3 spans 13 residues. V shed 8 bases, J shed 4 bases, and the junction held 5 bases outside the gene matches. Per germline, CDR1 MDHEN and CDR2 SYDVKM. Original processing notes: How many nucleated cells were present was estimated from reference gene primer amplification. TCRdb's table, derived via immunoSEQ multiplex PCR, lists solely in-frame clones and lacks some. The D gene and trimming were derived from the DNA, and the V and J assignments and clone size from that table. This table has about 140,000 clones, more than 75% appearing once. Sequencing was carried out using peripheral blood. This chain links TRBV28 with TRBJ2-1; 7 bases are shared with TRBD2. The clonotype was recovered from an elderly woman with acute or convalescent COVID-19. This CDR3 is CASRASGYNEQFF. CDR3 sequence (DNA): TGTGCCAGCCGGGCTAGCGGTTACAATGAGCAGTTCTTC. The entire variable domain, with the rest obtained from reference TRBV28 and TRBJ2-1, is as follows: DVKVTQSSRYLVKRTGEKVFLECVQDMDHENMFWYRQDPGLGLRLIYFSYDVKMKEKGDIPEGYSVSREKKERFSLILESASTNQTSMYLCASRASGYNEQFFGPGTRLTVL.